The source of this T cell receptor beta chain is a study of blood T cell repertoires in COVID-19. This study enrolled people aged roughly 18 to 90 from around 26 US geographic areas. Cohort allocation depended upon clinical history that participants reported. Two consecutive negative NP/OP PCR tests, clearance, or resolved symptoms defined Cohort 3 recovery. CDR1 and CDR2 from the germline V gene are MDHEN and SYDVKM. CDR3 length equals 15 residues. V gave up 6 bases and J gave up 1 base, with 15 bases separating them. In the study's own analysis: It was from reference gene primer amplification that nucleated cell counts were estimated. Clones were sequenced by immunoSEQ multiplex PCR, and TCRdb holds only the in-frame ones, with some missing. V, J and clone size are taken as reported in that table, and D and trimming were inferred from the DNA itself. The repertoire holds more than 250,000 clones, with about 83% as singletons.

This TCR came from a woman in her forties who had recovered from COVID-19. The source material was PBMCs or T cells enriched from blood (not recorded which). The V gene is TRBV28, the J gene TRBJ1-1; no firm D call. In DNA form, the CDR3 reads TGTGCCAGCAGAAGAGATGGACTTTCGAACACTGAAGCTTTCTTT. This sequence encodes CASRRDGLSNTEAFF.